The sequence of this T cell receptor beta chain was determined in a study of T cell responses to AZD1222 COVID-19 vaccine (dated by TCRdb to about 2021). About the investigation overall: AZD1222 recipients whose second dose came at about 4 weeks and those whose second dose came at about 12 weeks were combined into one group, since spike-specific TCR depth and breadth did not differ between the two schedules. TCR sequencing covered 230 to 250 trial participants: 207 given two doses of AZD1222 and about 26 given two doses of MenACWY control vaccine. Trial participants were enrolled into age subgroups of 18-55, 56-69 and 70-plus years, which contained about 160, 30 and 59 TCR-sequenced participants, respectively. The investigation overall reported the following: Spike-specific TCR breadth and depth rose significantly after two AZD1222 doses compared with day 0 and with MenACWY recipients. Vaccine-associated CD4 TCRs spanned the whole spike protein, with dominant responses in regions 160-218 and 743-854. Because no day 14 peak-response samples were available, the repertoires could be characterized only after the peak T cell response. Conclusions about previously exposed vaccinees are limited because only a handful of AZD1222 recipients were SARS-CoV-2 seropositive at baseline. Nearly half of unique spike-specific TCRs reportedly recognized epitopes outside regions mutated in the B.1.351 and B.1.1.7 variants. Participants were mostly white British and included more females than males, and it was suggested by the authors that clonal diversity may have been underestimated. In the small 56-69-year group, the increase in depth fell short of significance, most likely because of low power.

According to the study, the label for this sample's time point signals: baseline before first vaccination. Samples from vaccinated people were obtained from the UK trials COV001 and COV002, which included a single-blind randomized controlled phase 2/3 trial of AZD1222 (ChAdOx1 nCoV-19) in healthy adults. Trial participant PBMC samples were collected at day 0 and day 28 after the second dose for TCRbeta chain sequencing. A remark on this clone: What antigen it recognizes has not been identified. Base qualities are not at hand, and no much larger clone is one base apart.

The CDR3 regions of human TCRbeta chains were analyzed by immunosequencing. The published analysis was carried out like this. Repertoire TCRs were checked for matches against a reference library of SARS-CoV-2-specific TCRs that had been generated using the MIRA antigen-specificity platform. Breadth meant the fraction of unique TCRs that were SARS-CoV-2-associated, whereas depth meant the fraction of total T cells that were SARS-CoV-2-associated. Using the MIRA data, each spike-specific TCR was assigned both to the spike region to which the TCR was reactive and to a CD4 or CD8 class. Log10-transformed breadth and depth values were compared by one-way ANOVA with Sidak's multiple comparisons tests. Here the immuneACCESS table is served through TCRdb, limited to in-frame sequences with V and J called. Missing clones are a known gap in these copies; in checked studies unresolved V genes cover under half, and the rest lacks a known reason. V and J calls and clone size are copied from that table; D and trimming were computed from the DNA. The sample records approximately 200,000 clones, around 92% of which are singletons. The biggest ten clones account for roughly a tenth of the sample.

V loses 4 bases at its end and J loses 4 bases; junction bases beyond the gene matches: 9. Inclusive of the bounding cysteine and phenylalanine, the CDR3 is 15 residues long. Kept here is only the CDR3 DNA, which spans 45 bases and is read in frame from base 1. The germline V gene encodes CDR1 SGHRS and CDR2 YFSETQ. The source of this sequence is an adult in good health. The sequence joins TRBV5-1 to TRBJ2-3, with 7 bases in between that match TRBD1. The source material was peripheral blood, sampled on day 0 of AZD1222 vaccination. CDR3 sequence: CASSKTGSYPDTQYF. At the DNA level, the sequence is TGCGCCAGCAGCAAGACAGGGTCGTACCCAGATACGCAGTATTTT.